The T cell receptor beta chain described here comes from a study of T cells in Graves' hyperthyroidism and ophthalmopathy. This clonotype was seen at least ten times. Antigen unknown. Any symptoms of ophthalmopathy came after the first hyperthyroidism diagnosis, from which the blood sample dates. CDR1 and CDR2 from the germline V gene are SGHTA and FQGNSA. With 5 bases clipped from V and 3 bases from J, the junction kept 4 bases outside the gene matches. The CDR3 is 15 residues long. Study-level results: Blood also held most thyroid clonotypes expanded beyond 0.001.

RNA transcripts gave rise to amplified TCR beta CDR3 regions. With the HTBI primer set, the TCR CDR3 went through a first round of RT-PCR. TCRdb itself ran the multiplex PCR reads through MiXCR, one entry per CDR3 protein. In the table there are under 450,000 distinct CDR3 sequences, about 14% of which are singletons. The sequencing sample was made of blood. The source is a young man with Graves' hyperthyroidism that later progressed to Graves' ophthalmopathy. V and J are TRBV7-2 and TRBJ2-1, with 10 nucleotides matching TRBD2. CDR3 amino acids: CASSQRTSGYNEQFF. CDR3 nucleotide sequence: TGTGCCAGCAGCCAAAGGACTAGCGGCTACAATGAGCAGTTCTTC.